This T cell receptor (beta chain) comes out of a study of T cells expressing NK-cell markers. Study-wide findings and caveats: HCMV specificity of the expanded NKG2C+ T cell clones stayed unclear.

From the 5' RACE reads, TCRdb lists one entry per CDR3 protein and no DNA. Reported are about 300,000 distinct CDR3 sequences; the ten largest clones contain roughly 4.2%. The CDR3 has 14 amino acids. The germline V gene encodes CDR1 DFQATT and CDR2 SNEGSKA (reference sequence). A remark on this clonotype: What it recognizes is unknown.

The specimen was blood T cells: a sorted CD56 or NKG2C T cell subset, CD4+ or CD8+ T cells, or bulk PBMC T cells (not recorded which). This chain connects TRBV20-1 to TRBJ2-2. This clonotype was sampled from a woman aged 18-70 years in good health. This CDR3 is CSAVGNGNTGELFF.